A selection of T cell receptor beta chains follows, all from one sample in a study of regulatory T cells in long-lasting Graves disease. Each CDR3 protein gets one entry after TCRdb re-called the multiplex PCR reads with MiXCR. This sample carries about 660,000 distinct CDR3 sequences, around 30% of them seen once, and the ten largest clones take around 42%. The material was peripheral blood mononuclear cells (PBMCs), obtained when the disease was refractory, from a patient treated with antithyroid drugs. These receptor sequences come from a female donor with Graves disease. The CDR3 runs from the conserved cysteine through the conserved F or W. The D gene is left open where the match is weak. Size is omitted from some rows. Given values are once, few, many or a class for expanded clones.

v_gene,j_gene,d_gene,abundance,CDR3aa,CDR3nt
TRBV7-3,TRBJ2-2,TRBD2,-,CASSPPGTSGRGTGELFF,TGTGCCAGCAGCCCACCCGGGACTAGCGGGAGGGGGACCGGGGAGCTGTTTTTT
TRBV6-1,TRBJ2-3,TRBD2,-,CASRGTSGMTDTQYF,TGTGCCAGCAGAGGGACTAGCGGGATGACAGATACGCAGTATTTT
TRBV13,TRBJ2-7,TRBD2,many,CASSLAGTSGRAYEQYF,TGTGCCAGCAGCTTAGCCGGGACTAGCGGGAGGGCCTACGAGCAGTACTTC
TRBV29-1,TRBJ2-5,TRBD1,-,CSTHNTGGVKETQYF,TGCAGCACACATAACACAGGGGGCGTTAAAGAGACCCAGTACTTC
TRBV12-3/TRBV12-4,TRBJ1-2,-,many,CASSLGRGSGYTF,TGTGCCAGCAGTTTAGGCAGGGGATCCGGCTACACCTTC
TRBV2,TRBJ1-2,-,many,CASSEGGGTGIYGYTF,TGTGCCAGCAGTGAAGGGGGGGGTACGGGGATCTATGGCTACACCTTC
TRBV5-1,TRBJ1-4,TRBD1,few,CASSPLGTGGEKLFF,TGCGCCAGCAGCCCCCTCGGGACAGGGGGCGAAAAACTGTTTTTT
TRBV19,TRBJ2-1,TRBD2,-,CASSIPRGLAGGRNNEQFF,TGTGCCAGTAGTATCCCCCGGGGACTAGCGGGAGGGAGGAACAATGAGCAGTTCTTC
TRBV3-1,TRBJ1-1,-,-,CASSQAPLVWTEAFF,TGTGCCAGCAGCCAGGCCCCCCTGGTTTGGACTGAAGCTTTCTTT
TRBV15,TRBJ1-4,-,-,CATSTRRGGSEKLFF,TGTGCCACCAGCACTAGAAGGGGTGGTAGTGAAAAACTGTTTTTT
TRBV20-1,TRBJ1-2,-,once,CSALLRGGSGYTF,TGCAGTGCTCTCCTGAGGGGGGGCAGCGGCTACACCTTC
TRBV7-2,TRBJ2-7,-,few,CASSSSVSKDYEQYF,TGTGCCAGCAGCTCAAGCGTCTCCAAGGACTACGAGCAGTACTTC
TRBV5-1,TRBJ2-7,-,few,CASRDLSRGATYEQYF,TGCGCCAGCAGGGATCTATCACGGGGCGCTACCTACGAGCAGTACTTC
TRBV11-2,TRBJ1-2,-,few,CASSLNGISGYTF,TGTGCCAGCAGCTTAAACGGCATAAGCGGCTACACCTTC
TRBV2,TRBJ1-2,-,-,CASKGTGSYGYTF,TGTGCCAGCAAGGGGACGGGGAGCTATGGCTACACCTTC
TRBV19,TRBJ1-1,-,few,CASSAGGVMNTEAFF,TGTGCCAGTAGTGCCGGGGGGGTTATGAACACTGAAGCTTTCTTT
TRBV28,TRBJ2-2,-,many,CASSVRAGELFF,TGTGCCAGCAGTGTCAGGGCCGGGGAGCTGTTTTTT
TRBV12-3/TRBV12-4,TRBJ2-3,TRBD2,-,CASSLERAGGSTDTQYF,TGTGCCAGCAGTTTAGAGAGAGCGGGAGGGTCGACAGATACGCAGTATTTT
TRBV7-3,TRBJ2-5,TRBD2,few,CASSLYSGETQYF,TGTGCCAGCAGCTTATATAGCGGGGAGACCCAGTACTTC
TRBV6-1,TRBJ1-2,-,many,CAILGNYVRDYGYTF,TGTGCCATTCTTGGGAATTACGTGCGGGACTATGGCTACACCTTC
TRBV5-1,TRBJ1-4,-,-,CASSAQGSNEKLFF,TGCGCCAGCAGCGCCCAGGGGAGTAATGAAAAACTGTTTTTT
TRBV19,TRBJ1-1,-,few,CASSIGVGPDEAFF,TGTGCCAGTAGTATAGGAGTGGGGCCAGATGAAGCTTTCTTT
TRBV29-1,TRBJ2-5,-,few,CSVKVNGETQYF,TGCAGCGTTAAGGTGAATGGAGAGACCCAGTACTTC
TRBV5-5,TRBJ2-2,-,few,CASSSRLEGVVGELFF,TGTGCCAGCAGCTCTCGGTTGGAGGGGGTTGTCGGGGAGCTGTTTTTT
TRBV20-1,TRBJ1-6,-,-,CSARVERAYNSPLHF,TGCAGTGCTCGGGTCGAGAGGGCCTATAATTCACCCCTCCACTTT
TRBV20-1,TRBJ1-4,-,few,CSARSGLKATNEKLFF,TGCAGTGCTAGATCCGGGTTGAAGGCAACTAATGAAAAACTGTTTTTT
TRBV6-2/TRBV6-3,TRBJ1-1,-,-,CASSYSGGVGRVTEAFF,TGTGCCAGCAGTTACTCTGGAGGCGTTGGGCGGGTCACTGAAGCTTTCTTT
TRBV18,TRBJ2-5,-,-,CASSPQKETQYF,TGTGCCAGCTCACCACAGAAAGAGACCCAGTACTTC
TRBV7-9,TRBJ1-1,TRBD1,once,CASSLGRQGVEAFF,TGTGCCAGCAGCTTAGGGAGACAGGGTGTCGAAGCTTTCTTT
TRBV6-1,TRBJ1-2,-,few,CASSRGGTIPGHYGYTF,TGTGCCAGCAGCCGCGGGGGGACGATCCCTGGACACTATGGCTACACCTTC
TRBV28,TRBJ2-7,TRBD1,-,CASTGLGGSEQYF,TGTGCCAGCACCGGGCTAGGGGGCTCCGAGCAGTACTTC
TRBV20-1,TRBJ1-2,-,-,CSAMGPNNYGYTF,TGCAGTGCCATGGGACCGAATAACTATGGCTACACCTTC
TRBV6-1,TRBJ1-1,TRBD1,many,CASSNTGGTEAFF,TGTGCCAGCAGTAACACAGGGGGAACTGAAGCTTTCTTT
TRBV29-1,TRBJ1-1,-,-,CSVVGGPGTEAFF,TGCAGCGTTGTCGGCGGTCCCGGGACTGAAGCTTTCTTT
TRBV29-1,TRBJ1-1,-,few,CSVDGGRVHTEAFF,TGCAGCGTTGATGGTGGCAGGGTTCACACTGAAGCTTTCTTT
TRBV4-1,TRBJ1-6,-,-,CASSQSGDNSPLHF,TGCGCCAGCAGCCAATCAGGGGATAATTCACCCCTCCACTTT
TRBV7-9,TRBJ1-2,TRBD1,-,CASSSGQPFYGYTF,TGTGCCAGCAGCTCGGGACAGCCATTCTATGGCTACACCTTC
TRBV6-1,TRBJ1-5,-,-,CASSSRADKFNQPQHF,TGTGCCAGCAGCTCCCGGGCAGACAAATTCAATCAGCCCCAGCATTTT
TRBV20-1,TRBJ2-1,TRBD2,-,CSAREAGGTEFF,TGCAGTGCTAGAGAGGCGGGAGGGACTGAGTTCTTC
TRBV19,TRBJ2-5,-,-,CASSIGGGETQETQYF,TGTGCCAGTAGTATAGGGGGCGGAGAAACCCAAGAGACCCAGTACTTC
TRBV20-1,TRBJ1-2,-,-,CSAREIGLIYTF,TGCAGTGCTAGGGAAATCGGACTGATCTACACCTTC